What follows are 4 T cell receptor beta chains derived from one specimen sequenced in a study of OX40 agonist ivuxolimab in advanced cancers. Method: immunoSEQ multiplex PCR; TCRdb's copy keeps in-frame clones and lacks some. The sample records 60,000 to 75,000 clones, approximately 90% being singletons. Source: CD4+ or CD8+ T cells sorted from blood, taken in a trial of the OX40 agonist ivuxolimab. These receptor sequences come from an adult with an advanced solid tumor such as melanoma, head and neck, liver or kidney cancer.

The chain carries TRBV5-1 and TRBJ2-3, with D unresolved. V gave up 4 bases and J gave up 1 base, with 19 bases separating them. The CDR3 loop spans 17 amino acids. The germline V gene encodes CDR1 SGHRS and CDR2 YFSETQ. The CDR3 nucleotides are TGCGCCAGCAGCCCAAGGACGAGCCTTGCTCGCACAGATACGCAGTATTTT. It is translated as CASSPRTSLARTDTQYF.

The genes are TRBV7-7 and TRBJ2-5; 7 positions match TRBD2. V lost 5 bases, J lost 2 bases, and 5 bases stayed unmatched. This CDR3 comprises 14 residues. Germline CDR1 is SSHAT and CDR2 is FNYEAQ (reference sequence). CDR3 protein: CASSPSGGQETQYF. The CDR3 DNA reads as TGTGCCAGCAGCCCTAGCGGAGGACAAGAGACCCAGTACTTC. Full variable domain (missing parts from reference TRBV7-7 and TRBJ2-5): GAGVSQSPRYKVTKRGQDVTLRCDPISSHATLYWYQQALGQGPEFLTYFNYEAQPDKSGLPSDRFSAERPEGSISTLTIQRTEQRDSAMYRCASSPSGGQETQYFGPGTRLLVL.

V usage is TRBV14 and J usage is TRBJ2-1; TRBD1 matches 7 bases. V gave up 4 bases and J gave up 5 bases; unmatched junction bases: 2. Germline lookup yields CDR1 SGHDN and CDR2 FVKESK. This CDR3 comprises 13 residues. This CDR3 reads CASSLGQDNEQFF. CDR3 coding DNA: TGTGCCAGCAGCCTAGGACAGGACAATGAGCAGTTCTTC.

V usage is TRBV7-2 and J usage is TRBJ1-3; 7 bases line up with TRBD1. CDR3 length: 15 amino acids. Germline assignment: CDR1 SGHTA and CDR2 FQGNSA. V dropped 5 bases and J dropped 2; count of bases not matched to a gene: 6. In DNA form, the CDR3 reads TGTGCCAGCAGCCCGGGACAGTCGCCTGGAAACACCATATATTTT. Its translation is CASSPGQSPGNTIYF.